These 11 T cell receptor beta chains were sequenced from one sample in a study of T cells expressing NK-cell markers. TCRdb re-called the 5' RACE reads; every CDR3 protein appears as one record, without DNA. This specimen shows around 140,000 distinct CDR3 sequences; the ten leading clones hold roughly 12%. Sequences were obtained from blood T cells: a sorted CD56 or NKG2C T cell subset, CD4+ or CD8+ T cells, or bulk PBMC T cells (not recorded which). Source of these receptors: a man aged 18 to 35 in good health.

This chain uses TRBV25-1 with TRBJ2-1; there is no DNA to check the TCRdb D call of TRBD2. The CDR3 spans 14 residues. Germline V gene sequence: CDR1 MGHDK, CDR2 SYGVNS. This CDR3 reads CASSEAGSINEQFF. The variable domain in full, with the rest retrieved from reference TRBV25-1 and TRBJ2-1, is EADIYQTPRYLVIGTGKKITLECSQTMGHDKMYWYQQDPGMELHLIHYSYGVNSTEKGDLSSESTVSRIRTEHFPLTLESARPSHTSQYLCASSEAGSINEQFFGPGTRLTVL.

The rearrangement uses TRBV29-1 and TRBJ2-7; TCRdb names TRBD2, which stays unverified in the absence of DNA. This CDR3 region has 22 residues. Germline V gives CDR1 SQVTM, CDR2 ANQGSEA. The chain's CDR3 is CSAQPGGREQGFSGSGPYEQYF.

The J gene is TRBJ2-2, the V gene TRBV20-1; there is no DNA to check the TCRdb D call of TRBD1. The V gene's germline CDR1 is DFQATT and CDR2 SNEGSKA (reference sequence). The CDR3 covers 12 residues. CDR3 region: CSARAGGGELFF.

The gene calls are TRBV2 and TRBJ2-1; TCRdb designates TRBD1, a call that cannot be tested without DNA. Looked up from germline, CDR1 is SNHLY and CDR2 is FYNNEI. This CDR3 contains 16 residues. CDR3 protein: CASSGFPGNSYNEQFF.

V gene TRBV4-3 combines with J gene TRBJ2-1; TCRdb proposes TRBD2, but this gene call is untestable without DNA. The length of the CDR3 is 15 residues. Looked up from germline, CDR1 is LGHNA and CDR2 is YSLEER. The CDR3 loop is CASSHYRGGLNEQFF.

The chain is built from TRBV28 and TRBJ2-2; the TCRdb call, TRBD1, lacks DNA for checking. Germline-derived CDR1 and CDR2 are MDHEN and SYDVKM. The CDR3 is 15 amino acids. CDR3: CANRAARGNTGELFF.

This chain links TRBV4-2 with TRBJ2-1; TCRdb returns TRBD1, unconfirmable since there is no DNA. This CDR3 has 16 amino acids. Germline V gene lookup returns CDR1 LGHNA and CDR2 YNFKEQ. CDR3: CASSQDLAGGSGEQFF.

J is TRBJ1-1 and V is TRBV5-1. Per germline, CDR1 SGHRS and CDR2 YFSETQ. This CDR3 comprises 11 residues. The CDR3 loop reads CASSHESEAFF. Supplemented by reference TRBV5-1 and TRBJ1-1, the full variable domain reads KAGVTQTPRYLIKTRGQQVTLSCSPISGHRSVSWYQQTPGQGLQFLFEYFSETQRNKGNFPGRFSGRQFSNSRSEMNVSTLELGDSALYLCASSHESEAFFGQGTRLTVV.

The rearrangement uses TRBV25-1 and TRBJ2-2; TCRdb reports TRBD1, a call that lacks DNA to check it against. This CDR3 has 15 residues. The V gene's germline CDR1 is MGHDK and CDR2 SYGVNS. The CDR3 loop reads CASSARQGPTGELFF.

The V gene is TRBV29-1, the J gene TRBJ2-3. There are 14 residues in the CDR3. In germline, CDR1 is SQVTM, CDR2 ANQGSEA. This chain's CDR3 is CSGQRYTSTDTQYF.

V gene TRBV5-6 combines with J gene TRBJ2-1; TCRdb picks TRBD1, but there is no DNA to check that call. This CDR3 is 14 amino acids long. Germline V lookup: CDR1 SGHDT, CDR2 YYEEEE. This CDR3 reads CASSYGTGVDEQFF.